These 26 T cell receptor beta chains came from one sample sequenced in a study of neurological immune-mediated disorders. One entry per CDR3 protein, called by TCRdb with MiXCR from the 5' RACE reads. The sample gives 100,000 to 150,000 distinct CDR3 sequences, about 3.2% of which show up once; 1.3% is in the top ten. Material for sequencing was PBMCs. These receptors were obtained from a woman aged 30 to 39 with multiple sclerosis.

This clonotype was seen repeatedly, ten times or more. J is TRBJ2-1 and V is TRBV6-2 or TRBV6-3; unclear D gene. The germline gives CDR1 MNHEY, CDR2 SVGEGT. Trimming left V 6 bases short and J 0 bases short, with 9 bases between. This CDR3 region has 14 residues. In DNA form, the CDR3 reads TGTGCCAGCAGCGCAGTTCCCTCCTACAATGAGCAGTTCTTC. Its translation: CASSAVPSYNEQFF.

This clonotype was counted only a few times. One end of the junction fails to match germline, which may point to a read error. This CDR3 reads CAISQPGQGDSTLNF. The DNA of the CDR3 is TGTGCCATCAGCCAGCCGGGACAGGGGGATTCAACCCTCAACTTT. The V call is TRBV10-3, the J call TRBJ1-6, with TRBD1 matching 11 bases. This CDR3 has 15 residues. In germline, CDR1 is ENHRY, CDR2 SYGVKD.

This clonotype was counted at least ten times. CDR3: CASGTAGPYEQYF. Written as DNA, the CDR3 is TGTGCCAGCGGGACAGCTGGTCCCTACGAGCAGTACTTC. This chain connects TRBV6-6 to TRBJ2-7; 7 nucleotides align to TRBD1. CDR3 length equals 13 residues. The V segment lost 8 bases and the J segment 2 bases; nucleotides outside the gene matches: 6. Germline CDR1 and CDR2: MNHNY and SVGAGI (reference sequence).

This clonotype occurred many times. The chain has TRBV20-1 and TRBJ1-1, with D tentatively TRBD1 (6 bases). This CDR3 has 15 residues. Germline-derived CDR1 and CDR2 are DFQATT and SNEGSKA (reference sequence). The V gene lost 0 bases and the J gene lost 0 bases, with 11 bases spanning the gap. The CDR3 region is CSAREPRGVNTEAFF. Written as DNA, the CDR3 is TGCAGTGCTAGAGAACCTAGGGGGGTGAACACTGAAGCTTTCTTT.

This clonotype appeared many times. CDR3 residues: CSAYSGSSYNEQFF. The CDR3 nucleotides read TGCAGTGCTTATAGCGGGAGTTCCTACAATGAGCAGTTCTTC. The chain links TRBV20-1 to TRBJ2-1; 9 bases match TRBD2. The CDR3 consists of 14 residues. Germline CDR1 DFQATT, CDR2 SNEGSKA (reference sequence). Trimming removed 5 bases from V and 1 base from J; junction bases left unmatched: 3.

This clonotype was recorded many times. Here the CDR3 DNA reads TGCAGTTTTCACATCCCAGGGATGAGGGCTGAAGCTTTCTTT. It codes for CSFHIPGMRAEAFF. The V call is TRBV20-1, the J call TRBJ1-1, with a possible D match to TRBD1 (5 bases). This CDR3 is 14 amino acids long. Trimming left V 8 bases short and J 6 bases short, with 22 bases between. Germline V lookup: CDR1 DFQATT, CDR2 SNEGSKA (reference sequence).

This clonotype has more than one count but fewer than ten. The CDR3 spells CSAEAFDRGAGELFF. The CDR3 nucleotides are TGCAGTGCAGAAGCCTTCGACAGGGGTGCCGGGGAGCTGTTTTTT. J is TRBJ2-2 and V is TRBV20-1, with 8 nucleotides matching TRBD1. The CDR3 spans 15 residues. J was trimmed by 6 bases and V by 6 bases; bases with no gene match: 12. Germline CDR1 is DFQATT and CDR2 is SNEGSKA (reference sequence).

This clonotype was seen ten or more times. The chain couples TRBV20-1 to TRBJ2-3, with D perhaps given as TRBD1 or TRBD2 (7 bases each). The CDR3 spans 16 residues. Between the trimmed V and J ends, which lost 5 bases and 2 bases, there was a span of 20 bases. In germline, CDR1 is DFQATT, CDR2 SNEGSKA (reference sequence). CDR3 sequence reads: CSAGSQGGRNTDTQYF. CDR3 bases: TGCAGTGCTGGGAGTCAGGGGGGGCGTAACACAGATACGCAGTATTTT.

This clonotype was seen many times. The chain is built from TRBV7-2 and TRBJ2-1; TRBD2 matches at 8 bases. J was trimmed by 6 bases and V by 5 bases; bases with no gene match: 9. This CDR3 region has 15 residues. The V gene's germline CDR1 is SGHTA and CDR2 FQGNSA. The CDR3 sequence is CASSRGGVLANEQFF. The DNA for the CDR3 is TGTGCCAGCAGCCGGGGGGGTGTACTAGCCAATGAGCAGTTCTTC.

This clonotype was observed at least ten times. The rearrangement links TRBV7-9 to TRBJ2-1; D may be TRBD1 or TRBD2 (5 bases each). Looked up from germline, CDR1 is SEHNR and CDR2 is FQNEAQ (reference sequence). This CDR3 is 14 amino acids long. Trimming took off 5 bases at V and 7 bases at J, with 15 bases between the two ends. The CDR3 DNA sequence: TGTGCCAGCAGCCCTCGGGACCCCTTGAATGAGCAGTTCTTC. Encoded protein: CASSPRDPLNEQFF.

This clonotype was counted ten times or more. The chain employs TRBV6-5 and TRBJ2-5; possible D gene TRBD2, 5 bases. Deletions cut 0 bases from V and 4 bases from J, with 12 bases between. CDR1 MNHEY and CDR2 SVGAGI come from the germline V gene. The CDR3 spans 15 residues. The chain's CDR3 is CASSYSPGFRETQYF. In DNA, the CDR3 is TGTGCCAGCAGTTACTCCCCGGGGTTTAGAGAGACCCAGTACTTC.

This clonotype has at least ten counts. This chain uses TRBV4-3 with TRBJ1-5; TRBD1 matches 8 bases. The CDR3 runs to 16 residues. Germline CDR1 is LGHNA and CDR2 is YSLEER. Trimming took 0 bases from V and 6 from J; bases not matched to a gene: 7. The CDR3 nucleotides read TGCGCCAGCAGCCAAGAGATAGGTACAGGGGGTCAGCCCCAGCATTTT. This gives the protein CASSQEIGTGGQPQHF.

This clonotype has at least ten counts. The chain is built from TRBV7-9 and TRBJ1-1, with D possibly TRBD1 on 5 matching bases. The CDR3 extends over 13 amino acids. Per germline, CDR1 SEHNR and CDR2 FQNEAQ (reference sequence). Trimming took 0 bases from V and 9 from J, leaving 11 bases between them. CDR3 coding DNA: TGTGCCAGCAGCTTAGCCGGGACGGAAAAAGCTTTCTTT. Amino acids: CASSLAGTEKAFF.

This clonotype was found many times. This chain joins TRBV7-9 and TRBJ1-2; tentative D call: TRBD1 (6 bases). This CDR3 is built from 14 residues. V lost 5 bases and J 5 bases, leaving 15 bases between the germline ends. Germline loops: CDR1 SEHNR, CDR2 FQNEAQ (reference sequence). CDR3 nucleotides: TGTGCCAGCAGCGACAGACAGGCCCGTTATGGCTACACCTTC. Translating it yields CASSDRQARYGYTF.

This clonotype was detected many times. The J gene is TRBJ2-1, the V gene TRBV6-2 or TRBV6-3; D ambiguous. This CDR3 is 15 amino acids long. Germline V gene lookup returns CDR1 MNHEY and CDR2 SVGEGT. The ends were cut back, 2 bases at V and 4 bases at J, with 12 bases in the middle. The DNA of the CDR3 is TGTGCCAGCAGTTACGAGACTGAAGGGTACAATGAGCAGTTCTTC. Translated: CASSYETEGYNEQFF.

There are many counts of this clonotype. The chain employs TRBV20-1 and TRBJ2-1; weak D call: TRBD2 (7 bases). This CDR3 region has 17 residues. V gave up 0 bases and J gave up 7 bases, with 22 bases separating them. CDR1 DFQATT and CDR2 SNEGSKA come from the germline V gene (reference sequence). The CDR3 region has the DNA TGCAGTGCTAGAGATTTTCGGGCGGGGGCAGGGCGGAATGAGCAGTTCTTC. Translating gives CSARDFRAGAGRNEQFF.

In this sample, this clonotype turned up many times. The rearrangement joins TRBV20-1 to TRBJ1-2, with TRBD1 as a possible D gene (5 bases). CDR3 length: 12 amino acids. V was trimmed by 5 bases and J by 7 bases, leaving 14 bases between them. The V gene's germline CDR1 is DFQATT and CDR2 SNEGSKA (reference sequence). This CDR3 reads CSAVREAGGYTF. The CDR3 region has the DNA TGCAGTGCTGTCAGGGAGGCGGGTGGCTACACCTTC.

This clonotype has ten or more counts. This chain uses TRBV29-1 with TRBJ1-2; D ambiguous. The CDR3 spans 13 residues. CDR1 and CDR2 (germline): SQVTM, ANQGSEA. The germline V and J ends were trimmed by 4 bases and 0 bases, with 9 bases remaining between them. The CDR3 nucleotides are TGCAGCGTTGTTCGGGAGACTAACTATGGCTACACCTTC. This translates into CSVVRETNYGYTF.

This clonotype was observed many times. The chain carries TRBV6-2 or TRBV6-3 and TRBJ1-1, with 8 nucleotides matching TRBD1. J gave up 1 base and V 7 bases, and 8 bases lay outside the gene matches. The germline CDR1 and CDR2 sequences are MNHEY and SVGEGT. The CDR3 spans 15 residues. The CDR3 loop is CASILDRATNTEAFF. CDR3 DNA: TGTGCCAGCATATTGGACAGGGCAACGAACACTGAAGCTTTCTTT.

This clonotype was seen many times. V usage is TRBV12-3 or TRBV12-4 and J usage is TRBJ1-2; D unresolved. Trimming shortened V by 1 base and J by 8 bases, and 8 bases separated the two germline ends. This CDR3 spans 12 amino acids. DNA for the CDR3: TGTGCCAGCAGTTTAGAGGGATGGGGCTACACCTTC. It codes for CASSLEGWGYTF.

Many counts were recorded for this clonotype. J is TRBJ1-2 and V is TRBV12-3 or TRBV12-4; D remains ambiguous. Trimming cost V 6 bases and J 0 bases, with 11 bases left between them. CDR3 length: 14 amino acids. The CDR3 reads CASSLDGTNYGYTF. Here the CDR3 DNA reads TGTGCCAGCAGCTTGGACGGGACTAACTATGGCTACACCTTC.

This clonotype has a count of ten or more. V gene TRBV20-1 combines with J gene TRBJ2-5; D may be TRBD1 or TRBD2 (5 bases each). This CDR3 has 12 amino acids. Trimming took off 6 bases at V and 5 bases at J, with 13 bases between the two ends. CDR1 DFQATT and CDR2 SNEGSKA come from the germline V gene (reference sequence). CDR3 amino acids: CSAGGWGETQYF. As DNA, the CDR3 is TGCAGTGCCGGCGGCTGGGGGGAGACCCAGTACTTC.

This clonotype has a count of ten or more. V gene TRBV7-9 combines with J gene TRBJ2-3; D uncertain. V lost 8 bases to trimming and J lost 0 bases, with 9 bases between them. The CDR3 consists of 13 residues. The germline V gene encodes CDR1 SEHNR and CDR2 FQNEAQ (reference sequence). The CDR3 sequence is CASGYASTDTQYF. The CDR3 DNA reads TGTGCCAGCGGATATGCTAGCACAGATACGCAGTATTTT.

This clonotype occurred a few times. The chain carries TRBV7-9 and TRBJ2-4; 7 positions match TRBD1. Trimming at V came to 1 base and at J to 6 bases, leaving 3 bases not matched to a gene. Germline CDR1 SEHNR, CDR2 FQNEAQ (reference sequence). CDR3 length: 14 amino acids. DNA of the CDR3: TGTGCCAGCAGCTTAGTCGACAGGGTAAACATTCAGTACTTC. It translates to CASSLVDRVNIQYF.

This clonotype was counted ten times or more. V gene TRBV6-5 combines with J gene TRBJ1-5; possible D gene TRBD1, 6 bases. This CDR3 contains 16 residues. Trimming took off 5 bases at V and 3 bases at J, with 17 bases between the two ends. Germline loops: CDR1 MNHEY, CDR2 SVGAGI. Written as DNA, the CDR3 is TGTGCCAGCAGTCCCTTTGCAGGGGCTATCAATCAGCCCCAGCATTTT. Translation: CASSPFAGAINQPQHF.

This clonotype was seen at least ten times. The gene calls are TRBV20-1 and TRBJ2-7; tentative D call: TRBD2 (5 bases). Trimming pared 0 bases from V and 3 bases from J, leaving 12 bases between. Per germline, CDR1 DFQATT and CDR2 SNEGSKA (reference sequence). The CDR3 loop spans 14 amino acids. The CDR3 protein is CSARDLGSDYEQYF. The CDR3 nucleotides read TGCAGTGCTAGAGATCTAGGTAGCGACTACGAGCAGTACTTC.